One and the same sample provided the 25 T cell receptor beta chains below, sequenced in a study of T cell responses to AZD1222 COVID-19 vaccine (TCRdb year 2021). Receptor libraries were prepared by the immunoSEQ multiplex PCR assay. Sourced from immuneACCESS, this table was stored by TCRdb with only in-frame sequences that have V and J called. A share of the clones is absent; for the studies checked, an unresolved V gene accounts for under half, and the remainder has no known explanation. Here the sample has 150,000 to 180,000 clones; about 88% occur a single time. The ten largest clones take up around 2.9% of the sample. The label giving this sample's time point can be read as: baseline before first vaccination. This sample comprised peripheral blood, obtained on day 0 of AZD1222 vaccination. The receptor source for this set is an adult in good health.

The CDR3 sequence is CASSDFSGTQYF. CDR3 nucleotides: TGTGCCAGCAGTGATTTCTCGGGTACGCAGTATTTT. This chain links TRBV25-1 with TRBJ2-3, with D unresolved. CDR3 length: 12 residues. Germline V gene sequence: CDR1 MGHDK, CDR2 SYGVNS. V dropped 3 bases and J dropped 8 bases, with 9 bases sitting between them.

This chain links TRBV4-1 with TRBJ1-5; maybe TRBD1 (5 bases). Trimming pared 3 bases from V and 2 bases from J, leaving 11 bases between. The germline V gene has CDR1 MGHRA and CDR2 YSYEKL. The CDR3 contains 15 residues. The CDR3 is CASSHQPGGNQPQHF. The CDR3, as DNA: TGCGCCAGCAGCCATCAGCCGGGGGGCAATCAGCCCCAGCATTTT.

This clone is a singleton in its sample. The J gene is TRBJ2-1, the V gene TRBV4-1, with 8 bases fitting TRBD2. CDR3 length: 15 amino acids. With V trimmed by 1 base and J by 10 bases, 9 bases remained unmatched. Germline values: CDR1 MGHRA, CDR2 YSYEKL. The CDR3 loop reads CASSQGNGGAEEQFF. The CDR3 DNA is TGCGCCAGCAGCCAAGGTAACGGGGGGGCAGAAGAGCAGTTCTTC.

The gene calls are TRBV2 and TRBJ2-3, with TRBD2 matching 9 bases. Germline CDR1 SNHLY, CDR2 FYNNEI. This CDR3 has 15 residues. With 2 bases clipped from V and 6 bases from J, the junction kept 6 bases outside the gene matches. The CDR3 nucleotides read TGTGCCAGCAGTGAAAGCGGACTAGCGTGGGATACGCAGTATTTT. Its protein is CASSESGLAWDTQYF.

This chain connects TRBV15 to TRBJ1-6; TRBD1 matches at 8 bases. The CDR3 has 15 residues. Germline loops: CDR1 LNHNV, CDR2 YYDKDF (reference sequence). Trimming at V came to 1 base and at J to 8 bases, leaving 4 bases not matched to a gene. In DNA, the CDR3 is TGTGCCACCAGCAGAGCAGGGGGCGAAGATTCACCCCTCCACTTT. Translating gives CATSRAGGEDSPLHF.

This clone has a single count. The V gene is TRBV18, the J gene TRBJ1-1; D unresolved. Germline CDR1 is KGHSH and CDR2 is LQKENI. The length of the CDR3 is 14 residues. V was pared by 1 base and J by 8 bases, with 14 bases between. The CDR3 sequence is CASSPQNENKEAFF. DNA for the CDR3: TGTGCCAGCTCACCACAGAATGAAAACAAAGAAGCTTTCTTT.

In its sample, this clone was seen once. The chain uses TRBV7-2 and TRBJ1-1; D might be TRBD1 (5 bases). V dropped 1 base and J dropped 2 bases, with 11 bases sitting between them. The germline V gene encodes CDR1 SGHTA and CDR2 FQGNSA. The CDR3 length is 15 residues. The CDR3 region has the DNA TGTGCCAGCAGCTTAGAGGGGTCGATAAACACTGAAGCTTTCTTT. Its translation: CASSLEGSINTEAFF.

V usage is TRBV7-2 and J usage is TRBJ1-5; tentative D call: TRBD1 (6 bases). The germline CDR1 and CDR2 sequences are SGHTA and FQGNSA. V gave up 4 bases and J gave up 4 bases, with 11 bases separating them. This CDR3 contains 14 residues. The CDR3 sequence: CASSYARGNQPQHF. The CDR3 DNA is TGTGCCAGCAGCTACGCCAGGGGAAATCAGCCCCAGCATTTT.

The chain employs TRBV11-2 and TRBJ2-7; a possible D gene is TRBD1 (6 bases). Germline-derived CDR1 and CDR2 are SGHAT and FQNNGV. The V end lost 1 base, the J end lost 6 bases, and 10 bases lay between the germline ends. The CDR3 contains 13 residues. CDR3 protein: CASSLGGQSEQYF. The CDR3 DNA reads TGTGCCAGCAGCTTAGGGGGGCAGTCCGAGCAGTACTTC.

V gene TRBV30 combines with J gene TRBJ1-6, with unresolved D. The CDR3 is 15 amino acids. The V and J ends lost 8 bases and 10 bases respectively, with 24 bases between them. Germline V lookup: CDR1 GTSNPN, CDR2 SVGIG (reference sequence). The CDR3 region is CARCGRKRTYSPLHF. In nucleotides, the CDR3 is TGTGCCCGGTGCGGCCGGAAAAGGACCTACTCACCCCTCCACTTT. Full variable domain (missing parts from reference TRBV30 and TRBJ1-6): SQTIHQWPATLVQPVGSPLSLECTVEGTSNPNLYWYRQAAGRGLQLLFYSVGIGQISSEVPQNLSASRPQDRQFILSSKKLLLSDSGFYLCARCGRKRTYSPLHFGNGTRLTVT.

This chain joins TRBV7-2 and TRBJ2-5, with TRBD2 matching over 12 bases. J was trimmed by 2 bases and V by 5 bases; bases with no gene match: 3. CDR1 and CDR2 from the germline V gene are SGHTA and FQGNSA. The CDR3 sequence is 15 residues long. The CDR3 coding sequence is TGTGCCAGCAGCACTAGCGGGGGGCCTCAAGAGACCCAGTACTTC. Its protein is CASSTSGGPQETQYF.

This clone has more than one count but fewer than ten. The rearrangement uses TRBV5-6 and TRBJ1-3, with D perhaps matching TRBD1 (6 bases). The CDR3 has 13 amino acids. Germline values: CDR1 SGHDT, CDR2 YYEEEE. V was trimmed by 4 bases and J by 4 bases, leaving 9 bases between them. In DNA, the CDR3 is TGTGCCAGCAGCCGGACAGACGGAAACACCATATATTTT. Its translation is CASSRTDGNTIYF.

The chain joins TRBV18 to TRBJ2-1, with a possible D match to TRBD2 (6 bases). CDR3 length: 16 amino acids. Trimming pared 3 bases from V and 6 bases from J, leaving 18 bases between. Germline V gives CDR1 KGHSH, CDR2 LQKENI. CDR3 coding DNA: TGTGCCAGCTCACCGAACCAGCCTAGCGTGCTCAATGAGCAGTTCTTC. Amino acids: CASSPNQPSVLNEQFF. Complete variable domain (other parts from reference TRBV18 and TRBJ2-1): NAGVMQNPRHLVRRRGQEARLRCSPMKGHSHVYWYRQLPEEGLKFMVYLQKENIIDESGMPKERFSAEFPKEGPSILRIQQVVRGDSAAYFCASSPNQPSVLNEQFFGPGTRLTVL.

This sequence joins TRBV9 and TRBJ1-2; D gene ambiguous. CDR1 and CDR2 (germline): SGDLS, YYNGEE. The CDR3 is 14 amino acids. Trimming removed 0 bases at V and 3 bases at J, with 9 bases between. The CDR3 protein is CASSVGGMDYGYTF. The CDR3 DNA is TGTGCCAGCAGCGTAGGAGGTATGGACTATGGCTACACCTTC. Full variable domain (rest looked up from reference TRBV9 and TRBJ1-2): DSGVTQTPKHLITATGQRVTLRCSPRSGDLSVYWYQQSLDQGLQFLIQYYNGEERAKGNILERFSAQQFPDLHSELNLSSLELGDSALYFCASSVGGMDYGYTFGSGTRLTVV.

The rearrangement joins TRBV5-5 to TRBJ2-7; 10 nucleotides match TRBD1. The J segment lost 3 bases and the V segment lost 4 bases, leaving 7 bases of the junction unmatched. Per the germline V gene, CDR1 is SGHKS and CDR2 is YYEKEE (reference sequence). The length of the CDR3 is 15 residues. The DNA for the CDR3 is TGTGCCAGCAGCACGGCCGGGACAGGGGACTACGAGCAGTACTTC. This sequence encodes CASSTAGTGDYEQYF.

The J gene is TRBJ1-6, the V gene TRBV28; D uncertain. The V gene lost 5 bases and the J gene lost 10 bases, with 15 bases spanning the gap. Germline CDR1 is MDHEN and CDR2 is SYDVKM. The CDR3 contains 14 residues. CDR3 loop: CASSTVGRESPLHF. CDR3 bases: TGTGCCAGCAGTACTGTGGGTCGAGAGTCACCCCTCCACTTT.

The V call is TRBV5-1, the J call TRBJ2-7; 8 bases map to TRBD2. This CDR3 is built from 14 residues. The J segment lost 9 bases and the V segment lost 2 bases, leaving 10 bases of the junction unmatched. Per the germline V gene, CDR1 is SGHRS and CDR2 is YFSETQ. The CDR3 DNA is TGCGCCAGCAGCTTCGGGGGGGACACCGAAATGCAGTACTTC. Protein sequence: CASSFGGDTEMQYF.

The chain uses TRBV6-5 and TRBJ2-7; tentative D call: TRBD2 (5 bases). CDR3 size: 11 residues. CDR1 and CDR2 (germline): MNHEY, SVGAGI. V was cut by 6 bases and J by 11 bases, with 14 bases left in between. Written as DNA, the CDR3 is TGTGCCAGCAGCATGGAGAGGGTTGAGTACTTC. It specifies CASSMERVEYF.

The genes are TRBV3-1 (or the pseudogene TRBV3-2) and TRBJ1-4, with TRBD1 matching 9 bases. Germline lookup yields CDR1 LGHDT and CDR2 YNNKEL (reference sequence). CDR3 length equals 17 residues. Trimming cost V 3 bases and J 3 bases; bases outside gene matches: 8. CDR3 loop: CASSQAGQGRSNEKLFF. The CDR3 DNA sequence: TGTGCCAGCAGCCAGGCAGGACAGGGGCGCTCTAATGAAAAACTGTTTTTT.

The V gene is TRBV18, the J gene TRBJ2-7, with D perhaps being TRBD1 or TRBD2 (7 bases each). Germline CDR1 is KGHSH and CDR2 is LQKENI. There are 14 residues in the CDR3. Trimming shortened V by 3 bases and J by 4 bases, and 13 bases separated the two germline ends. Here the CDR3 DNA reads TGTGCCAGCTCACCCAGTCAGGGGGGGTACGAGCAGTACTTC. It specifies CASSPSQGGYEQYF.

The chain has TRBV27 and TRBJ2-1, with D unresolved. The CDR3 covers 15 residues. Between the trimmed V and J ends, which lost 7 bases and 0 bases, there was a span of 13 bases. The germline V gene has CDR1 MNHEY and CDR2 SMNVEV (reference sequence). CDR3 sequence: CASNTERSSYNEQFF. In nucleotides, the CDR3 is TGTGCCAGCAATACTGAACGAAGCTCCTACAATGAGCAGTTCTTC.

The chain couples TRBV7-2 to TRBJ1-6; no clear D gene. From germline, CDR1 is SGHTA and CDR2 FQGNSA. Trimming took off 5 bases at V and 2 bases at J, with 4 bases between the two ends. CDR3 length equals 13 residues. The CDR3 region has the DNA TGTGCCAGCAGCGGGGCCTATAATTCACCCCTCCACTTT. This sequence encodes CASSGAYNSPLHF.

The chain couples TRBV25-1 to TRBJ1-1; 12 nucleotides align to TRBD1. The CDR3 runs 13 residues. The V segment lost 4 bases and the J segment 12 bases; nucleotides outside the gene matches: 6. The germline gives CDR1 MGHDK, CDR2 SYGVNS. In DNA, the CDR3 is TGTGCCAGCAGTGGCCGGGACAGGGGGCCCACTTTCTTT. Encoded protein: CASSGRDRGPTFF. The variable domain in full, with the rest retrieved from reference TRBV25-1 and TRBJ1-1, is EADIYQTPRYLVIGTGKKITLECSQTMGHDKMYWYQQDPGMELHLIHYSYGVNSTEKGDLSSESTVSRIRTEHFPLTLESARPSHTSQYLCASSGRDRGPTFFGQGTRLTVV.

This sequence joins TRBV5-1 and TRBJ2-3, with 12 bases aligning to TRBD2. After removal of 4 bases from V and 4 bases from J, the junction contained 4 bases not matched to a gene. Looked up from germline, CDR1 is SGHRS and CDR2 is YFSETQ. CDR3 length: 15 amino acids. The CDR3, as DNA: TGCGCCAGCAGCATGACTAGCGGGGGTGCAGATACGCAGTATTTT. Protein: CASSMTSGGADTQYF.

This clone was recorded once. The chain combines TRBV7-9 with TRBJ1-1, with D possibly being TRBD1 (5 bases). The CDR3 has 15 residues. Trimming shortened V by 5 bases and J by 0 bases, and 13 bases separated the two germline ends. Germline values: CDR1 SEHNR, CDR2 FQNEAQ (reference sequence). DNA of the CDR3: TGTGCCAGCAGCCCGACGGGACTCATGAACACTGAAGCTTTCTTT. It is translated as CASSPTGLMNTEAFF.